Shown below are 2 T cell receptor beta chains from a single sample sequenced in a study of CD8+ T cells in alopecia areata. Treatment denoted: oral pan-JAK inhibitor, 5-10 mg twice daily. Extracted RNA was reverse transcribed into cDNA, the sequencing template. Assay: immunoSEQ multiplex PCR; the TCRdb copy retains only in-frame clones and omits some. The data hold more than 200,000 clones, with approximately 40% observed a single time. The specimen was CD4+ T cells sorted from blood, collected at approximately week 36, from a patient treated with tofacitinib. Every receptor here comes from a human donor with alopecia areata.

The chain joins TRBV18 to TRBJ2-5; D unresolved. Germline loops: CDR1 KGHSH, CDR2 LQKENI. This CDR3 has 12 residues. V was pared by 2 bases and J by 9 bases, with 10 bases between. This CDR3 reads CASSPAGLPQYF. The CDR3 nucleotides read TGTGCCAGCTCACCAGCCGGTTTGCCCCAGTACTTC.

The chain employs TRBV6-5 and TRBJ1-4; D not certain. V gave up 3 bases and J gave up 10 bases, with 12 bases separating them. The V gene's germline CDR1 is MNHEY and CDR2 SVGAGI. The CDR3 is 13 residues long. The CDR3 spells CASSYRRVGKLFF. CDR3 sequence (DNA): TGTGCCAGCAGTTATCGGAGGGTTGGAAAACTGTTTTTT.